This TCR beta chain was retrieved from a study of T-cell reconstitution after alpha-beta-depleted transplantation in children (dated by TCRdb to 2015 to 2016). Regarding the study in general: Using TCR repertoire profiling, the study quantitatively followed how T-cell immune reconstitution unfolded in children after TCRalphabeta/CD19-depleted allogeneic hematopoietic cell transplantation. Here is what the overall study found, with its caveats: About two months after transplant, the apparently early recovery of alphabetaT-cell counts reportedly depended on just several hundred clones that had expanded rapidly and came from non-depleted graft cells. In some patients, high TCRbeta diversity at day 60 was attributed to recipient T cells and intrathymic progenitors that had survived conditioning. Hyperexpanded clone frequencies declined over subsequent months; after one year, T-cell counts and TCRbeta diversity were mostly attributed to newly produced T cells.

The sample's time point label, in plain terms: day 60 (about 2 months) after transplantation. According to the study, the label for this sample's treatment or condition signals: allogeneic hematopoietic cell transplantation with graft depleted of TCRalphabeta T cells and CD19 B cells. Transplant recipients were children who received TCRalphabeta/CD19-depleted allogeneic hematopoietic cell grafts. At least ten counts were recorded for this clonotype. Its binding antigen is unknown. No clone much larger than this one lies a single base away; base qualities are absent. Library generation was performed with PCR. The sequencer was an Illumina HiSeq 2500. TCR library preparation used molecular barcoding, with unique molecular identifiers applied to normalize quantification of the TCRbeta repertoire. TCRdb took the public reads, trimmed them with fastp at Q25, ran MiXCR for clone calling and kept in-frame beta chains. Merged by CDR3 protein, the rows form single entries marked with the most common genes and DNA. The table for this sample lists tens of thousands of distinct CDR3 sequences; roughly 5% of them were counted only once. Under 35% of the sample goes to the ten largest clones.

The input for sequencing was PBMCs, mostly from graft donor cells, taken 60 days after TCRalphabeta/CD19-depleted stem cell transplant. The receptor was isolated from a female patient aged 2-9 years who had a stem cell transplant for aplastic anemia, so the T cells may come from the graft donor.

The nucleotide sequence is TGCAGTGGAGCTTTCTTGCCCAAGTGCACAGATACGCAGTATTTT. This translates into CSGAFLPKCTDTQYF. The sequence is built from TRBV20-1 and TRBJ2-3; no D segment can be confidently identified. The cysteine opens and the phenylalanine closes a CDR3 of 15 amino acids. Just CDR3 DNA is preserved here, 45 bases in frame from base 1. At the junction V is shortened by 7 bases and J by 1 base, with 18 bases in between. The germline V gene (reference sequence) specifies DFQATT as CDR1 and SNEGSKA as CDR2.